This record looks at one TCR beta chain sequence and its context. No antigen is known for it. Here immunoSEQ multiplex PCR was the method, and the copy in TCRdb shows in-frame clones only, minus some. In the table there are about 56,000 clones, around four fifths of which are singletons. The data were obtained in a study of Tregs in tolerant kidney transplant recipients. Study results and limitations: Expanding Tregs on activated donor B cells appeared to best identify donor-specific TCRbeta clones. Findings come from small patient numbers and require larger validation.

V was clipped by 3 bases and J by 2 bases, with 8 bases between them. There are 13 residues in the CDR3. The V gene's germline CDR1 is GTSNPN and CDR2 SVGIG (reference sequence). CD4+CD25+CD127- Tregs, CD4+CD25- non-Tregs, CD4 and CD8 cells were sorted. The source is a human donor in good health. V usage is TRBV30 and J usage is TRBJ1-5; D is possibly TRBD1 (5 bases). Sequenced: CD4+ T cells from blood. CDR3 in amino acids: CAWRGDGNQPQHF. CDR3 in DNA: TGTGCCTGGAGGGGGGACGGCAATCAGCCCCAGCATTTT.